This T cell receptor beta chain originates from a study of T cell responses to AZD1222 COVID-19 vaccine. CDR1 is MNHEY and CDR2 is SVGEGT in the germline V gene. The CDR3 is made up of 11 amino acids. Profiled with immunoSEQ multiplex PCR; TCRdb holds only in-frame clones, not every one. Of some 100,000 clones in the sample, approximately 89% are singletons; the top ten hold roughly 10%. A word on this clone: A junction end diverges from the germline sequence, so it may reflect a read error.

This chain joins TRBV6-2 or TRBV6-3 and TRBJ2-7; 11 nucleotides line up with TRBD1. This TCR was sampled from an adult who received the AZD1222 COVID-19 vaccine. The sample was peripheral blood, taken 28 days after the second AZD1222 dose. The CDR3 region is CASSQGTGGNF. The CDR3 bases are TGTGCCAGCAGCCAAGGGACAGGGGGAAACTTC.